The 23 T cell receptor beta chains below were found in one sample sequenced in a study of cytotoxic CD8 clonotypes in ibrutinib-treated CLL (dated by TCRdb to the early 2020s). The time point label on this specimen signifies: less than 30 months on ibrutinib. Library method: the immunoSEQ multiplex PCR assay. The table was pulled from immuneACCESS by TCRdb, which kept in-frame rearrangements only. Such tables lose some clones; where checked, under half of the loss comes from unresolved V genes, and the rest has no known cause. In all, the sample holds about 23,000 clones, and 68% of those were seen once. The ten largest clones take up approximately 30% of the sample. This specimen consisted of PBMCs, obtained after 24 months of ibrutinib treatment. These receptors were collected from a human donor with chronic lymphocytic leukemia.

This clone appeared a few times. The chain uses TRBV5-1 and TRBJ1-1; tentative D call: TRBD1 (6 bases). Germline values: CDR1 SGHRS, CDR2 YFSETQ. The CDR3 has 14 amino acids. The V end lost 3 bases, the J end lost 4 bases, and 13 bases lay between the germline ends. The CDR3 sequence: CASSSAPTGTEAFF. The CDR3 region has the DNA TGCGCCAGCAGCTCTGCCCCGACAGGCACTGAAGCTTTCTTT.

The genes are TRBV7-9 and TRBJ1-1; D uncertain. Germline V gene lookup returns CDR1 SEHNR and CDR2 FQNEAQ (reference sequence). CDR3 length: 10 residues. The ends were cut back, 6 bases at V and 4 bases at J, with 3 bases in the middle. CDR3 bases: TGTGCCAGCAGGGGCACTGAAGCTTTCTTT. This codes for CASRGTEAFF.

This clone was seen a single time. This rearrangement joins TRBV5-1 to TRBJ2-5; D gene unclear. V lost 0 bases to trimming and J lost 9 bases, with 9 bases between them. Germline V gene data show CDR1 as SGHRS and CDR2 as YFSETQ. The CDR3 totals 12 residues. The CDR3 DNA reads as TGCGCCAGCAGCTTGGACTCCATGCCCCAGTACTTC. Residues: CASSLDSMPQYF. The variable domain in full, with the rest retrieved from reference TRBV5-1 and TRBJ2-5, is KAGVTQTPRYLIKTRGQQVTLSCSPISGHRSVSWYQQTPGQGLQFLFEYFSETQRNKGNFPGRFSGRQFSNSRSEMNVSTLELGDSALYLCASSLDSMPQYFGPGTRLLVL.

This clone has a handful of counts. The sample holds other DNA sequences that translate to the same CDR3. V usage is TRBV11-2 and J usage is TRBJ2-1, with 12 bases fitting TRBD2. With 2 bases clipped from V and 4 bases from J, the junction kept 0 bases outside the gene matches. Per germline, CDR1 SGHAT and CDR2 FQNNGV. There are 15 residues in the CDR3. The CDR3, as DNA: TGTGCCAGCAGCTTACTAGCGGGGGGGTACAATGAGCAGTTCTTC. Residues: CASSLLAGGYNEQFF.

In nucleotides, the CDR3 is TGTGCCAGTAGTATAGGGTCCTCTGGAAACACCATATATTTT. Protein sequence: CASSIGSSGNTIYF. The chain links TRBV19 to TRBJ1-3, with D unclear. The germline V gene has CDR1 LNHDA and CDR2 SQIVND (reference sequence). The CDR3 totals 14 residues. Trimming pared 1 base from V and 0 bases from J, leaving 4 bases between.

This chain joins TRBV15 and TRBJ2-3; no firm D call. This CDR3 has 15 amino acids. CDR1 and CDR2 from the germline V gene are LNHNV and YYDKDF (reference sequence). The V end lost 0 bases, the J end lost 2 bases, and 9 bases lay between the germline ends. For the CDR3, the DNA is TGTGCCACCAGCAGAGACGGATTCTCCACAGATACGCAGTATTTT. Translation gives CATSRDGFSTDTQYF.

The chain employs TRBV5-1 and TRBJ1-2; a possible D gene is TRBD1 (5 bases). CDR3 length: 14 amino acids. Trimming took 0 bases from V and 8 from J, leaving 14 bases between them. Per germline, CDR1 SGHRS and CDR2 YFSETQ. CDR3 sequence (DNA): TGCGCCAGCAGCTTGGTAGGCAGGGCTATAGGCTACACCTTC. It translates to CASSLVGRAIGYTF.

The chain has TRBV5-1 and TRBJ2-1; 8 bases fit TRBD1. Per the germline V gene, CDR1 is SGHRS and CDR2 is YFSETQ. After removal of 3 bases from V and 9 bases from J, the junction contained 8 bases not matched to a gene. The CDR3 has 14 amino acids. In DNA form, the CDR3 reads TGCGCCAGCAGCTCCAAAACAGGGGGAGGTGAGCAGTTCTTC. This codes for CASSSKTGGGEQFF.

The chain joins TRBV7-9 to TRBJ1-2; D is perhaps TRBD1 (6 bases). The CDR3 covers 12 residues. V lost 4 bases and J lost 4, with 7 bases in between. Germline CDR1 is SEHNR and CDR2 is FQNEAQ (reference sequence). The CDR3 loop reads CASSSGAYGYTF. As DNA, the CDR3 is TGTGCCAGCAGCTCAGGGGCCTATGGCTACACCTTC.

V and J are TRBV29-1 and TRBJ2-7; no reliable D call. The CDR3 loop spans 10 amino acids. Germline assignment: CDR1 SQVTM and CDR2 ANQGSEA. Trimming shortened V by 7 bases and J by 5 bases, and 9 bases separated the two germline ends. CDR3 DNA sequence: TGCAGCGCCATCGAGGACGAGCAGTACTTC. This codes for CSAIEDEQYF.

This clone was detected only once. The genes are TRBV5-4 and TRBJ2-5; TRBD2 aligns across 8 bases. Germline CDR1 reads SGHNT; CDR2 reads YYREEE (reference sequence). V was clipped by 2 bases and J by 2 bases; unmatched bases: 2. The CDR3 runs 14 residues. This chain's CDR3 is CASSLAGVQETQYF. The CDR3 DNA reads TGTGCCAGCAGCTTAGCGGGGGTTCAAGAGACCCAGTACTTC.

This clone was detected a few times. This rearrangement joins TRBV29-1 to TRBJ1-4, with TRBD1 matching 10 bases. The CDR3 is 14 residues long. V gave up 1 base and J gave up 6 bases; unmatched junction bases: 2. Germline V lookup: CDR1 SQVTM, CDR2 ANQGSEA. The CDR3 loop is CSVEAGTGDEKLFF. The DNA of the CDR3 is TGCAGCGTTGAAGCTGGGACAGGGGATGAAAAACTGTTTTTT.

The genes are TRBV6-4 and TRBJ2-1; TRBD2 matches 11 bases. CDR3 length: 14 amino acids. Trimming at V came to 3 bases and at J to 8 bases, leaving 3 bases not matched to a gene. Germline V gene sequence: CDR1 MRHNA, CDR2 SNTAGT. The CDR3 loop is CASSDSGGAHEQFF. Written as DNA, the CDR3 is TGTGCCAGCAGTGATAGCGGGGGGGCCCATGAGCAGTTCTTC.

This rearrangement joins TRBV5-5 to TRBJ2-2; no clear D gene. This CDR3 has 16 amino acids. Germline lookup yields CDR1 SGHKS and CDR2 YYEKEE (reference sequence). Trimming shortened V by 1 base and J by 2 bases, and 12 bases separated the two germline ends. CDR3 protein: CASSLFSRPNTGELFF. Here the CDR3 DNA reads TGTGCCAGCAGCTTGTTTTCCCGACCTAACACCGGGGAGCTGTTTTTT.

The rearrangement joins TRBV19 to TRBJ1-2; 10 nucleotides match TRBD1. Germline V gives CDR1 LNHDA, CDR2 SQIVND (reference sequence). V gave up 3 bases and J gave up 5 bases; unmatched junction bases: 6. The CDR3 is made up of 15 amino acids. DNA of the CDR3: TGTGCCAGTAGTATTAAGGCGGGACAGGGGTATGGCTACACCTTC. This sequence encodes CASSIKAGQGYGYTF.

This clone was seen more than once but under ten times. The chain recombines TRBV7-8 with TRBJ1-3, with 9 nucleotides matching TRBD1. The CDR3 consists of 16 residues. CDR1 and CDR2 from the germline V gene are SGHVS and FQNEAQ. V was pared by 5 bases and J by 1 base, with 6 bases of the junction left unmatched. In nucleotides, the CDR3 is TGTGCCAGCAGCACCCAACAGGGGGCTTCTGGAAACACCATATATTTT. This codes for CASSTQQGASGNTIYF.

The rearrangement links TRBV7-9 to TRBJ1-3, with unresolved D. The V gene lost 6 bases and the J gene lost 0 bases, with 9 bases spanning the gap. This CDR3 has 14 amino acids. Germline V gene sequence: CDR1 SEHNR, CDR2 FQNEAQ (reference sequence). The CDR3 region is CASRAPLSGNTIYF. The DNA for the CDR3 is TGTGCCAGCAGGGCTCCCCTCTCTGGAAACACCATATATTTT.

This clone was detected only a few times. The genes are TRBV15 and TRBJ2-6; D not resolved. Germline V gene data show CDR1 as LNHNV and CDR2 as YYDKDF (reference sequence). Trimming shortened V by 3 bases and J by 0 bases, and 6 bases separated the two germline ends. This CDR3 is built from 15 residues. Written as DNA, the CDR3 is TGTGCCACCAGCAGCGGATACTCTGGGGCCAACGTCCTGACTTTC. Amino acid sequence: CATSSGYSGANVLTF. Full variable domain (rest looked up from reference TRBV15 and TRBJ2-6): DAMVIQNPRYQVTQFGKPVTLSCSQTLNHNVMYWYQQKSSQAPKLLFHYYDKDFNNEADTPDNFQSRRPNTSFCFLDIRSPGLGDTAMYLCATSSGYSGANVLTFGAGSRLTVL.

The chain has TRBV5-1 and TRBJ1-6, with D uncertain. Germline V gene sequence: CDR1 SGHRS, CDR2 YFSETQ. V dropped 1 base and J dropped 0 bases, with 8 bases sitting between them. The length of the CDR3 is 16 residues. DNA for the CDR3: TGCGCCAGCAGCTTGTGGACTAGCTCCTATAATTCACCCCTCCACTTT. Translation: CASSLWTSSYNSPLHF.

CDR3 sequence (DNA): TGCGCCAGCAGCCAAGAAGGAGGTTATAGCAATCAGCCCCAGCATTTT. Encoded protein: CASSQEGGYSNQPQHF. The rearrangement links TRBV4-1 to TRBJ1-5; no definite D call. The CDR3 contains 16 residues. Trimming pared 0 bases from V and 0 bases from J, leaving 9 bases between. CDR1 is MGHRA, CDR2 YSYEKL, per germline.

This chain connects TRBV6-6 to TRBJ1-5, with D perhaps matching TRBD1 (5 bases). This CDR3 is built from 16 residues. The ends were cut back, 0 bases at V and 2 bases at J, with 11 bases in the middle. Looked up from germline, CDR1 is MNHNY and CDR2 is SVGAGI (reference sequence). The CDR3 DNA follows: TGTGCCAGCAGTTACTCTGGGGGGGTGGGCAATCAGCCCCAGCATTTT. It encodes CASSYSGGVGNQPQHF.

In nucleotides, the CDR3 is TGTGCCAGCAGTTTAATGGGGGAGAACGTCCTGACTTTC. Amino acid sequence: CASSLMGENVLTF. The chain couples TRBV27 to TRBJ2-6; possibly TRBD1 or TRBD2 for D (5 bases each). The CDR3 is 13 residues long. The V end lost 2 bases, the J end lost 10 bases, and 9 bases lay between the germline ends. Germline CDR1 is MNHEY and CDR2 is SMNVEV (reference sequence). The entire variable domain, with the rest obtained from reference TRBV27 and TRBJ2-6, is as follows: EAQVTQNPRYLITVTGKKLTVTCSQNMNHEYMSWYRQDPGLGLRQIYYSMNVEVTDKGDVPEGYKVSRKEKRNFPLILESPSPNQTSLYFCASSLMGENVLTFGAGSRLTVL.

This CDR3 is CASKLGGETEAFF. For the CDR3, the DNA is TGTGCCAGCAAACTCGGGGGGGAAACTGAAGCTTTCTTT. V is TRBV5-4 and J is TRBJ1-1; a possible D gene is TRBD1 (5 bases). Trimming took 6 bases from V and 5 from J, leaving 14 bases between them. Germline V CDR1 and CDR2: SGHNT, YYREEE (reference sequence). The CDR3 loop spans 13 amino acids. Together with reference TRBV5-4 and TRBJ1-1, the CDR3 gives the full variable domain: ETGVTQSPTHLIKTRGQQVTLRCSSQSGHNTVSWYQQALGQGPQFIFQYYREEENGRGNFPPRFSGLQFPNYSSELNVNALELDDSALYLCASKLGGETEAFFGQGTRLTVV.